The rows below give T cell receptor beta chains drawn from one sample of a study of cytomegalovirus exposure and HLA in healthy donors. Libraries were prepared by immunoSEQ multiplex PCR; TCRdb keeps only in-frame clonotypes and omits some of them. This listing includes some 140,000 clones. Sequencing used PBMCs. These receptors were taken from a woman aged 40 to 50 in good health and CMV-seronegative. Each CDR3 is given with its conserved first and last residue. The D gene is left open where the match is weak.

>TRBJ2-5|TRBV15|-
TGTGCCACCAGCGTCCAGGGCTCGGAGACCCAGTACTTC
CATSVQGSETQYF
>TRBJ2-4|TRBV10-2|-
TGCGCCAGCAGGGGAGAACTAGCCAAAAACATTCAGTACTTC
CASRGELAKNIQYF
>TRBJ1-1|TRBV19|TRBD1
TGTGCCAGTACGGTGTCAGGGGGCAAAACTGAAGCTTTCTTT
CASTVSGGKTEAFF
>TRBJ2-5|TRBV5-1|-
TGCGCCAGCAGTTTTACAGGGTCCCAAGAGACCCAGTACTTC
CASSFTGSQETQYF
>TRBJ1-1|TRBV27|-
TGTGCCAGCAGTGGGGGGACTGAAGCTTTCTTT
CASSGGTEAFF
>TRBJ2-1|TRBV7-2|TRBD2
TGTGCCAGCAGCCTAGACTTAGGACTAGCGGGACCCTACAATGAGCAGTTCTTC
CASSLDLGLAGPYNEQFF
>TRBJ1-1|TRBV11-2|TRBD1
TGTGCCAGCAGTTTTAACAGGGGGCGCACTGAAGCTTTCTTT
CASSFNRGRTEAFF
>TRBJ2-1|TRBV27|TRBD2
TGTGCCAGCAGTGGGGGACTAGATTCGGACAATGAGCAGTTCTTC
CASSGGLDSDNEQFF
>TRBJ2-7|TRBV7-2|TRBD1
TGTGCCAGCAGCTTGACAGGGCGCGAGCAGTACTTC
CASSLTGREQYF
>TRBJ1-5|TRBV19|-
TGTGCCAGTAGTTTTATATCAGGGAGCAATCAGCCCCAGCATTTT
CASSFISGSNQPQHF
>TRBJ2-2|TRBV7-3|TRBD1
TGTGCCAGCAGCCCAGGGACAGGGTATACCGGGGAGCTGTTTTTT
CASSPGTGYTGELFF
>TRBJ1-1|TRBV9|-
TGTGCCAGCAGCGCCCACCAGGGAGAAGCTTTCTTT
CASSAHQGEAFF
>TRBJ2-7|TRBV19|-
TGTGCCAGTAGTATGGACAGAGGCTACGAGCAGTACTTC
CASSMDRGYEQYF
>TRBJ1-2|TRBV27|-
TGTGCCAGCAGTTTAAATCGGGCAGGGTCCTATGGCTACACCTTC
CASSLNRAGSYGYTF
>TRBJ1-2|TRBV7-2|TRBD1
TGTGCCAGCAGCCCAGGGACAGGGGCGAACTATGGCTACACCTTC
CASSPGTGANYGYTF
>TRBJ1-6|TRBV27|-
TGTGCCAGCACCTTGGGAGGGGGGGCCAATTCACCCCTCCACTTT
CASTLGGGANSPLHF
>TRBJ1-6|TRBV5-8|TRBD1
TGTGCCAGCAGCTGGACAGGGGGCGGCTCACCCCTCCACTTT
CASSWTGGGSPLHF
>TRBJ2-1|TRBV6-1|TRBD1
TGTGCCAGCGTTCTGGGACAGGGAAATTTATATGAGCAGTTCTTC
CASVLGQGNLYEQFF
>TRBJ2-4|TRBV19|TRBD1
TGTGCCAGTAGGGGACAGGGGGACATTCAGTACTTC
CASRGQGDIQYF
>TRBJ2-3|TRBV5-4|TRBD2
TGTGCCAGCAGCTCGTGGACTAGCGGCACAGATACGCAGTATTTT
CASSSWTSGTDTQYF
>TRBJ1-1|TRBV2|-
TGTGCCAGCAGGGAGGGCTGGAGGGAAGCTTTCTTT
CASREGWREAFF
>TRBJ1-4|TRBV28|TRBD1
TGTGCCAGCAGTTCCCAGGGGGAAGGTGAAAAACTGTTTTTT
CASSSQGEGEKLFF
>TRBJ2-7|TRBV6-5|TRBD2
TGTGCCAGCAGTTACTCGATCGGGGGGAGCTACGAGCAGTACTTC
CASSYSIGGSYEQYF
>TRBJ2-3|TRBV15|TRBD1
TGTGCCACCAGCTCACAACTCCGGGACAGGGGAGGGGATACGCAGTATTTT
CATSSQLRDRGGDTQYF
>TRBJ2-7|TRBV7-6|-
TGTGCCAGCAGCTTAGCGGGGGCCACCTACGAGCAGTACTTC
CASSLAGATYEQYF
>TRBJ1-5|TRBV10-2|TRBD1
TGCGCCAGCAGTGAACAGGGGATGGATCAGCCCCAGCATTTT
CASSEQGMDQPQHF
>TRBJ2-3|TRBV11-2|TRBD2
TGTGCCAGCAGCGCCTCTAGCGGGGGCACAGATACGCAGTATTTT
CASSASSGGTDTQYF
>TRBJ2-7|TRBV7-7|TRBD1
TGTGCTAGCAGCTTATCGACAGGGGTGGACGAGCAGTACTTC
CASSLSTGVDEQYF
>TRBJ1-5|TRBV6-5|-
TGTGCCAGCAGTCGGACAGTATTCAATCAGCCCCAGCATTTT
CASSRTVFNQPQHF
>TRBJ2-5|TRBV7-2|TRBD2
TGTGCCAGCCGTACCGGTAGCGGGGGTTACCAAGAGACCCAGTACTTC
CASRTGSGGYQETQYF
>TRBJ1-4|TRBV10-3|TRBD1
TGTGCCATCAGCGGGGACAGGGCTGAAAAACTGTTTTTT
CAISGDRAEKLFF
>TRBJ2-3|TRBV10-3|-
TGTGCCATCAGCTACAGGGGAGGCGATACAGATACGCAGTATTTT
CAISYRGGDTDTQYF
>TRBJ1-1|TRBV6-1|-
TGTGCCAGCAGTCCTTACAGGAACATGAACACTGAAGCTTTCTTT
CASSPYRNMNTEAFF
>TRBJ1-5|TRBV27|-
TGTGCCAGCACCACAGGGAATCAGCCCCAGCATTTT
CASTTGNQPQHF
>TRBJ1-2|TRBV9|-
TGTGCCAGCAGCGTATCGGGGTTGGGAGCGGGCGGCTACACCTTC
CASSVSGLGAGGYTF
>TRBJ1-5|TRBV6-5|TRBD1
TGTGCCAGCAGGGCGGGGACAGGGGACCAGCCCCAGCATTTT
CASRAGTGDQPQHF
>TRBJ1-3|TRBV28|-
TGTGCCAGCAGCCGGGTAATGGGGGGGCGTTACTCTGGAAACACCATATATTTT
CASSRVMGGRYSGNTIYF
>TRBJ2-2|TRBV5-1|-
TGCGCCAGCAGCTTAGGAAGGGGGAACACCGGGGAGCTGTTTTTT
CASSLGRGNTGELFF
>TRBJ1-1|TRBV10-3|TRBD1
TGTGCCATCAGTGTCAACAGGGGGACGAACACTGAAGCTTTCTTT
CAISVNRGTNTEAFF
>TRBJ2-3|TRBV6-5|TRBD2
TGTGCCAGCAGTCAGACTAGCGGGAGGGTGGATACGCAGTATTTT
CASSQTSGRVDTQYF
>TRBJ2-3|TRBV9|TRBD2
TGTGCCAGCAGCCGTTCCATCGCGGGGGGTTCCACAGATACGCAGTATTTT
CASSRSIAGGSTDTQYF
>TRBJ2-1|TRBV11-2|TRBD1
TGTGCCAGCAGCTTAAACAGGGGTGACTACAATGAGCAGTTCTTC
CASSLNRGDYNEQFF
>TRBJ2-7|TRBV6-1|TRBD2
TGTGCCAGCACCCGACAAGTCGGGGGGTACGACGAGCAGTACTTC
CASTRQVGGYDEQYF
>TRBJ2-1|TRBV10-3|TRBD2
TGTGCCATCAGCCGTCGCGCGGGGGGCTACAATGAGCAGTTCTTC
CAISRRAGGYNEQFF
>TRBJ1-5|TRBV27|TRBD1
TGTGCCAGCAGACGGACAGGGATTAATCAGCCCCAGCATTTT
CASRRTGINQPQHF